One sample yielded the 24 T cell receptor beta chains listed below, sequenced in a study of cytomegalovirus exposure and HLA in healthy donors. Primers: 60 Vbeta forward and 13 Jbeta reverse. TCRdb's copy holds only in-frame clones and misses some; the assay was immunoSEQ multiplex PCR. The table records 95,000 to 150,000 clones, about 73% of them present only once. The source material was PBMCs. The receptors originated from a woman aged 40-49 years in good health and CMV-seronegative.

This clone is a singleton in its sample. The chain recombines TRBV28 with TRBJ2-7; 10 bases line up with TRBD1. Trimming took 3 bases from V and 0 from J; bases not matched to a gene: 2. CDR1 is MDHEN and CDR2 is SYDVKM in the germline V gene. The CDR3 has 15 residues. CDR3 protein: CASSFRDRGSYEQYF. CDR3 in DNA: TGTGCCAGCAGTTTCCGGGACAGGGGCTCCTACGAGCAGTACTTC.

This clone was counted a few times. The chain employs TRBV6-4 and TRBJ2-5; TRBD2 might be the D (7 bases). Germline V gene lookup returns CDR1 MRHNA and CDR2 SNTAGT. Trimming cost V 6 bases and J 4 bases, with 15 bases left between them. This CDR3 is 14 amino acids long. In DNA form, the CDR3 reads TGTGCCAGCAGGGAAAGTGGGGGGGCAGAGACCCAGTACTTC. This encodes CASRESGGAETQYF.

The chain recombines TRBV14 with TRBJ2-1; TRBD2 agrees at 7 bases. The CDR3 loop spans 16 amino acids. The V and J ends lost 0 bases and 6 bases, in that order; junction bases with no gene match: 8. In germline, CDR1 is SGHDN, CDR2 FVKESK. The CDR3 DNA reads as TGTGCCAGCAGCCAAGACGCGGGAGTTGGGGTCAATGAGCAGTTCTTC. Protein sequence: CASSQDAGVGVNEQFF.

V and J are TRBV30 and TRBJ2-7, with D possibly TRBD2 on 5 matching bases. The germline V gene has CDR1 GTSNPN and CDR2 SVGIG (reference sequence). The CDR3 sequence is 14 residues long. V gave up 5 bases and J gave up 1 base, with 15 bases separating them. As DNA, the CDR3 is TGTGCCTGGGATACAACGGAGGTTTCCTACGAGCAGTACTTC. This codes for CAWDTTEVSYEQYF.

This clone was recorded once. The gene calls are TRBV6-1 and TRBJ2-7; 9 nucleotides agree with TRBD1. Germline CDR1 reads MNHNS; CDR2 reads SASEGT. V lost 3 bases and J lost 4; bases outside the gene matches: 7. The CDR3 has 15 residues. The CDR3 nucleotides read TGTGCCAGCAGTGATCGCGCGGGACAGGGATACGAGCAGTACTTC. Amino acid sequence: CASSDRAGQGYEQYF.

The chain has TRBV5-1 and TRBJ2-2; 7 bases map to TRBD2. J was trimmed by 4 bases and V by 1 base; bases with no gene match: 7. Germline-derived CDR1 and CDR2 are SGHRS and YFSETQ. The CDR3 is 16 amino acids. CDR3 amino acids: CASSLSARGTTGELFF. The DNA of the CDR3 is TGCGCCAGCAGCTTGTCGGCGCGGGGGACCACCGGGGAGCTGTTTTTT.

The rearrangement uses TRBV9 and TRBJ1-1, with D unclear. Trimming removed 1 base at V and 7 bases at J, with 11 bases between. This CDR3 is built from 13 residues. CDR1 SGDLS and CDR2 YYNGEE come from the germline V gene. As DNA, the CDR3 is TGTGCCAGCAGCGTATGGACGGGAGATGAAGCTTTCTTT. Its protein product is CASSVWTGDEAFF.

For the CDR3, the DNA is TGTGCCAGCAGCCCGATGGGCAGGGCGAGCTCCTACGAGCAGTACTTC. Translating it yields CASSPMGRASSYEQYF. The rearrangement joins TRBV2 to TRBJ2-7; D is perhaps TRBD1 (5 bases). CDR3 length: 16 amino acids. Deletions cut 6 bases from V and 0 bases from J, with 18 bases between. Germline CDR1 is SNHLY and CDR2 is FYNNEI.

In this sample, this clone turned up a few times. The genes are TRBV9 and TRBJ2-2, with D tentatively TRBD2 (5 bases). Germline CDR1 is SGDLS and CDR2 is YYNGEE. V was pared by 4 bases and J by 3 bases, with 19 bases between. This CDR3 is built from 17 residues. The CDR3 DNA is TGTGCCAGCAGCCCCACCCCTCGCGGGTTCGACACCGGGGAGCTGTTTTTT. This encodes CASSPTPRGFDTGELFF. The variable domain in full, with the rest retrieved from reference TRBV9 and TRBJ2-2, is DSGVTQTPKHLITATGQRVTLRCSPRSGDLSVYWYQQSLDQGLQFLIQYYNGEERAKGNILERFSAQQFPDLHSELNLSSLELGDSALYFCASSPTPRGFDTGELFFGEGSRLTVL.

The chain uses TRBV5-1 and TRBJ2-2, with 10 bases lining up with TRBD1. Germline values: CDR1 SGHRS, CDR2 YFSETQ. Unmatched junction bases numbered 1, after V lost 5 bases and J lost 3 bases. The CDR3 is 14 residues long. CDR3 nucleotide sequence: TGCGCCAGCAGAGGGACAGGGGACACCGGGGAGCTGTTTTTT. Its protein is CASRGTGDTGELFF. The variable domain in full, with the rest retrieved from reference TRBV5-1 and TRBJ2-2, is KAGVTQTPRYLIKTRGQQVTLSCSPISGHRSVSWYQQTPGQGLQFLFEYFSETQRNKGNFPGRFSGRQFSNSRSEMNVSTLELGDSALYLCASRGTGDTGELFFGEGSRLTVL.

The chain has TRBV7-2 and TRBJ2-5; 7 nucleotides match TRBD2. The CDR3 covers 13 residues. V gave up 6 bases and J gave up 11 bases; unmatched junction bases: 12. CDR1 and CDR2 (germline): SGHTA, FQGNSA. The CDR3 loop reads CASRVGGTPEQYF. CDR3 bases: TGTGCCAGCAGAGTGGGGGGGACCCCTGAGCAGTACTTC.

The V gene is TRBV30, the J gene TRBJ1-2; 8 positions match TRBD1. The length of the CDR3 is 14 residues. CDR1 and CDR2 (germline): GTSNPN, SVGIG (reference sequence). J was trimmed by 2 bases and V by 0 bases; bases with no gene match: 2. The CDR3 nucleotides read TGTGCCTGGAGTGTACAGGGGGGGAACTATGGCTACACCTTC. Translation gives CAWSVQGGNYGYTF.

The V and J genes are TRBV29-1 and TRBJ2-3; D possibly corresponds to TRBD1 (6 bases). The CDR3 sequence is 14 residues long. V lost 6 bases, J lost 0 bases, and 13 bases lay in between. Germline assignment: CDR1 SQVTM and CDR2 ANQGSEA. The CDR3 coding sequence is TGCAGCGTGACGAACAGGGCTAGCACAGATACGCAGTATTTT. Protein: CSVTNRASTDTQYF.

The chain has TRBV6-1 and TRBJ2-2; TRBD2 matches at 8 bases. The J segment lost 3 bases and the V segment lost 6 bases, leaving 6 bases of the junction unmatched. This CDR3 comprises 15 residues. CDR1 and CDR2 (germline): MNHNS, SASEGT. CDR3 sequence: CASSSRGGDTGELFF. CDR3 DNA: TGTGCCAGCAGCTCACGGGGGGGCGACACCGGGGAGCTGTTTTTT.

The chain has TRBV28 and TRBJ1-5; D call uncertain. The germline V gene encodes CDR1 MDHEN and CDR2 SYDVKM. V dropped 7 bases and J dropped 2 bases, with 21 bases sitting between them. This CDR3 has 17 amino acids. The CDR3 sequence: CASNKGSRGTGNQPQHF. CDR3 coding DNA: TGTGCCAGCAACAAAGGTTCTCGGGGAACGGGCAATCAGCCCCAGCATTTT.

The V call is TRBV5-4, the J call TRBJ1-4; 7 positions match TRBD1. Germline CDR1 reads SGHNT; CDR2 reads YYREEE (reference sequence). The CDR3 consists of 16 residues. V gave up 4 bases and J gave up 3 bases; unmatched junction bases: 9. The CDR3 spells CASSTQTGNPNEKLFF. DNA for the CDR3: TGTGCCAGCAGCACGCAGACAGGGAATCCTAATGAAAAACTGTTTTTT.

This clone was seen only once. This chain links TRBV2 with TRBJ1-6; D is ambiguous. This CDR3 is built from 12 residues. V dropped 4 bases and J dropped 12 bases, with 10 bases sitting between them. Germline values: CDR1 SNHLY, CDR2 FYNNEI. CDR3 nucleotides: TGTGCCAGCAGTGTTAGTTTTGGACCCCTCCACTTT. Protein: CASSVSFGPLHF. Complete variable domain (other parts from reference TRBV2 and TRBJ1-6): EPEVTQTPSHQVTQMGQEVILRCVPISNHLYFYWYRQILGQKVEFLVSFYNNEISEKSEIFDDQFSVERPDGSNFTLKIRSTKLEDSAMYFCASSVSFGPLHFGNGTRLTVT.

The V call is TRBV7-6, the J call TRBJ2-5, with D perhaps being TRBD1 or TRBD2 (9 bases each). The length of the CDR3 is 16 residues. V gave up 3 bases and J gave up 11 bases, with 25 bases separating them. The germline V gene has CDR1 SGHVS and CDR2 FNYEAQ. CDR3 protein: CASSLGQGDVAGVQYF. The CDR3 nucleotides read TGTGCCAGCAGCTTGGGACAGGGAGATGTAGCGGGGGTACAGTACTTC.

This clone has just one count. The chain joins TRBV7-2 to TRBJ2-4, with D possibly matching TRBD1 (8 bases). The CDR3 spans 14 residues. Germline V gene sequence: CDR1 SGHTA, CDR2 FQGNSA. With 5 bases removed from V and 8 bases from J, the gap between germline ends came to 16 bases. As DNA, the CDR3 is TGTGCCAGCAGCCCCTGGACAGGGAGGGACATTCAGTACTTC. Its protein is CASSPWTGRDIQYF.

V usage is TRBV30 and J usage is TRBJ2-5; TRBD1 aligns across 9 bases. TRBJ2-7 matches the DNA end more closely, so the J call is doubtful. This CDR3 contains 14 residues. CDR1 and CDR2 (germline): GTSNPN, SVGIG (reference sequence). The CDR3 nucleotides read TGTGCCTGGAGTCCGGGACAGGGACCTAACGAGCAGTACTTC. The encoded protein is CAWSPGQGPNEQYF.

The rearrangement links TRBV9 to TRBJ1-6; D gene uncertain. The V and J ends lost 0 bases and 8 bases respectively, with 6 bases between them. This CDR3 has 13 amino acids. Germline CDR1 SGDLS, CDR2 YYNGEE. The CDR3 region is CASSVGGDSPLHF. CDR3 DNA sequence: TGTGCCAGCAGCGTAGGAGGAGATTCACCCCTCCACTTT.

The V gene is TRBV6-1, the J gene TRBJ2-3; 10 positions match TRBD2. CDR3 length equals 19 residues. The germline V gene encodes CDR1 MNHNS and CDR2 SASEGT. Unmatched junction bases numbered 15, after V lost 4 bases and J lost 2 bases. Here the CDR3 reads CASSGRGLLAGDYTDTQYF. The DNA for the CDR3 is TGTGCCAGCAGTGGAAGGGGCCTCCTAGCGGGGGACTACACAGATACGCAGTATTTT.

This clone appeared a few times. The J gene is TRBJ2-7, the V gene TRBV18, with a weak D call TRBD1 (6 bases). Germline V gives CDR1 KGHSH, CDR2 LQKENI. The CDR3 runs 15 residues. Trimming pared 3 bases from V and 2 bases from J, leaving 14 bases between. CDR3 nucleotide sequence: TGTGCCAGCTCACCGTTTGGACAGACACCCTACGAGCAGTACTTC. Protein: CASSPFGQTPYEQYF.

This chain connects TRBV4-3 to TRBJ1-2, with D tentatively TRBD1 (5 bases). Trimming pared 1 base from V and 8 bases from J, leaving 11 bases between. Per the germline V gene, CDR1 is LGHNA and CDR2 is YSLEER. The CDR3 loop spans 13 amino acids. This chain's CDR3 is CASSQVGGLGYTF. The CDR3 DNA sequence: TGCGCCAGCAGCCAAGTGGGGGGTCTGGGCTACACCTTC.